This T cell receptor (beta chain) was sequenced in a study of vaccination and CD4 T cells after COVID-19 (dated by TCRdb to 2021 to 2024). About the study as a whole: Every convalescent patient had a positive nasal swab PCR test for SARS-CoV-2, with mild disease in roughly nine patients and severe disease in one. Six males and four females were included in the convalescent cohort, with two Hispanic individuals, seven Caucasians, two Asians and one multiracial person represented. Two doses of either the Pfizer-BioNTech BNT162b2 vaccine (n=8) or the Moderna mRNA-1273 vaccine (n=2) were administered to participants. Post-COVID blood samples from convalescent patients were collected a median of around 100 days after diagnosis, with a range of roughly 30 to 170 days. Post-vaccine blood samples were obtained a median of about 72 days after the second vaccine dose, with a range of roughly 14 to 241 days. Culture stimuli were overlapping spike peptide pools from SARS-CoV-2 and from the common cold coronaviruses HCoV-NL63, HCoV-OC43 and HCoV-229E. In control cultures, a CEFX viral epitope pool was used as positive control, an HIV-1 Nef peptide pool was used as negative control, or no peptide was added. In around 10 COVID-19 convalescent patients and a few infection-naive healthy vaccine recipients, researchers compared the spike-specific CD4+ TCR repertoire from before mRNA vaccination with the repertoire from after. Study-level results and caveats: Although the median number of SARS-CoV-2-reactive clonotypes went up from 20 to 25 after infection to some 37 after vaccination, the increase was not significant. Among convalescent patients, a median approximately 88% of the SARS-CoV-2-reactive clones seen after vaccination appeared only after vaccination, which suggests priming specific to the vaccine. Nearly all vaccine-specific clones in convalescent patients (304 of 307) were mono-reactive for SARS-CoV-2 spike rather than cross-reactive with common cold coronaviruses. Relatively few convalescent patients were included in the study, and early timepoints after natural infection were not analyzed.

In its sample, this clonotype comes out as medium-sized (0.01 to 0.1%). The target of this receptor is not known. Base qualities are not at hand, and no much larger clone is one base apart. The library was made by PCR. DNA from cultured CD4+ T cells was subjected to TCR sequencing with the Oncomine TCR Beta short-read assay at the Johns Hopkins FTIC core. The QIAamp micro DNA kit was used to extract genomic DNA from the cultured CD4+ T cells. Oncomine TCR Beta libraries from cultured CD4+ T cells were pooled using unique dual indexes and sequenced on an Illumina iSeq 100. The authors' pipeline ran thus. Non-productive sequences were removed, and CDR3s not starting with C, not ending with F or W, or shorter than 7 amino acids were discarded. The MANAFEST web application identified antigen-specific clonotypes by comparing peptide-stimulated wells against reference wells and other culture wells. For a clone to be called positive, the clone needed an FDR below 0.05, an odds ratio above 5, and a productive frequency above 0.1% in at least two of three replicate wells. A clonotype was classed as cross-reactive if the clonotype showed significant expansion both in SARS-CoV-2 spike wells and in at least one common cold coronavirus spike condition. Levenshtein distances (stringdist) and unrooted phylogenetic trees (ape) in R version 3.6.1 were used to assess CDR3 homology. The raw public data were reprocessed by TCRdb itself: fastp quality trimming at Q25, MiXCR clonotype calling, in-frame beta chains only. Each CDR3 protein appears once, grouped with its most common genes and DNA. TCRdb's processing, not the authors' own work, is the source of the V and J calls. Present in this sample are about 4,200 distinct CDR3 sequences, 20% to 25% of which were seen just once. Under 30% of the sample is in the top ten clones.

Trimming takes 8 bases from V and 4 bases from J, and the germline ends sit 6 bases apart. Including the terminal cysteine and phenylalanine, the CDR3 comprises 11 residues. Only the CDR3 DNA stays, 33 bases, in frame from base 1. The germline V gene provides CDR1 MGHDK and CDR2 SYGVNS. The treatment or condition tag for this specimen amounts to: roughly 11-day PBMC culture with coronavirus spike peptide pools or control peptides (ViraFEST assay). The study used the ViraFEST assay, which expanded antigen-specific T cells with peptide pools and then identified expanded clonotypes by TCR sequencing. The positive SARS-CoV-2 PCR tests of the convalescent patients were dated from March to December 2020, before the Alpha, Beta and Delta variants emerged in the United States. More than 1.5 million PBMCs per well were cultured in IMDM with approximately 5.5% human AB serum and 7.5 to 10 IU/ml IL-2, plus 10 ug/ml peptide pools. Half of the culture medium was replaced with fresh IL-2-containing medium on days 3 and 7. After roughly 9 days of culture, CD4+ T cells were isolated by negative selection with the EasySep CD4+ T cell isolation kit. Ficoll-Paque Plus gradient centrifugation was used to isolate PBMCs from whole blood, and the isolated PBMCs were then either used fresh or cryopreserved at -140C. In general, triplicate wells were set up for every culture condition.

The rearranged chain carries TRBV25-1 and TRBJ2-1; TRBD1 is a possible D gene, resting on 6 matching bases. The sample consisted of CD4+ T cells from blood, cultured in vitro. The clonotype comes from a human donor who had recovered from COVID-19. The encoded CDR3 is CASDRYNEQFF. The bases read TGTGCCAGCGACAGGTACAATGAGCAGTTCTTC.